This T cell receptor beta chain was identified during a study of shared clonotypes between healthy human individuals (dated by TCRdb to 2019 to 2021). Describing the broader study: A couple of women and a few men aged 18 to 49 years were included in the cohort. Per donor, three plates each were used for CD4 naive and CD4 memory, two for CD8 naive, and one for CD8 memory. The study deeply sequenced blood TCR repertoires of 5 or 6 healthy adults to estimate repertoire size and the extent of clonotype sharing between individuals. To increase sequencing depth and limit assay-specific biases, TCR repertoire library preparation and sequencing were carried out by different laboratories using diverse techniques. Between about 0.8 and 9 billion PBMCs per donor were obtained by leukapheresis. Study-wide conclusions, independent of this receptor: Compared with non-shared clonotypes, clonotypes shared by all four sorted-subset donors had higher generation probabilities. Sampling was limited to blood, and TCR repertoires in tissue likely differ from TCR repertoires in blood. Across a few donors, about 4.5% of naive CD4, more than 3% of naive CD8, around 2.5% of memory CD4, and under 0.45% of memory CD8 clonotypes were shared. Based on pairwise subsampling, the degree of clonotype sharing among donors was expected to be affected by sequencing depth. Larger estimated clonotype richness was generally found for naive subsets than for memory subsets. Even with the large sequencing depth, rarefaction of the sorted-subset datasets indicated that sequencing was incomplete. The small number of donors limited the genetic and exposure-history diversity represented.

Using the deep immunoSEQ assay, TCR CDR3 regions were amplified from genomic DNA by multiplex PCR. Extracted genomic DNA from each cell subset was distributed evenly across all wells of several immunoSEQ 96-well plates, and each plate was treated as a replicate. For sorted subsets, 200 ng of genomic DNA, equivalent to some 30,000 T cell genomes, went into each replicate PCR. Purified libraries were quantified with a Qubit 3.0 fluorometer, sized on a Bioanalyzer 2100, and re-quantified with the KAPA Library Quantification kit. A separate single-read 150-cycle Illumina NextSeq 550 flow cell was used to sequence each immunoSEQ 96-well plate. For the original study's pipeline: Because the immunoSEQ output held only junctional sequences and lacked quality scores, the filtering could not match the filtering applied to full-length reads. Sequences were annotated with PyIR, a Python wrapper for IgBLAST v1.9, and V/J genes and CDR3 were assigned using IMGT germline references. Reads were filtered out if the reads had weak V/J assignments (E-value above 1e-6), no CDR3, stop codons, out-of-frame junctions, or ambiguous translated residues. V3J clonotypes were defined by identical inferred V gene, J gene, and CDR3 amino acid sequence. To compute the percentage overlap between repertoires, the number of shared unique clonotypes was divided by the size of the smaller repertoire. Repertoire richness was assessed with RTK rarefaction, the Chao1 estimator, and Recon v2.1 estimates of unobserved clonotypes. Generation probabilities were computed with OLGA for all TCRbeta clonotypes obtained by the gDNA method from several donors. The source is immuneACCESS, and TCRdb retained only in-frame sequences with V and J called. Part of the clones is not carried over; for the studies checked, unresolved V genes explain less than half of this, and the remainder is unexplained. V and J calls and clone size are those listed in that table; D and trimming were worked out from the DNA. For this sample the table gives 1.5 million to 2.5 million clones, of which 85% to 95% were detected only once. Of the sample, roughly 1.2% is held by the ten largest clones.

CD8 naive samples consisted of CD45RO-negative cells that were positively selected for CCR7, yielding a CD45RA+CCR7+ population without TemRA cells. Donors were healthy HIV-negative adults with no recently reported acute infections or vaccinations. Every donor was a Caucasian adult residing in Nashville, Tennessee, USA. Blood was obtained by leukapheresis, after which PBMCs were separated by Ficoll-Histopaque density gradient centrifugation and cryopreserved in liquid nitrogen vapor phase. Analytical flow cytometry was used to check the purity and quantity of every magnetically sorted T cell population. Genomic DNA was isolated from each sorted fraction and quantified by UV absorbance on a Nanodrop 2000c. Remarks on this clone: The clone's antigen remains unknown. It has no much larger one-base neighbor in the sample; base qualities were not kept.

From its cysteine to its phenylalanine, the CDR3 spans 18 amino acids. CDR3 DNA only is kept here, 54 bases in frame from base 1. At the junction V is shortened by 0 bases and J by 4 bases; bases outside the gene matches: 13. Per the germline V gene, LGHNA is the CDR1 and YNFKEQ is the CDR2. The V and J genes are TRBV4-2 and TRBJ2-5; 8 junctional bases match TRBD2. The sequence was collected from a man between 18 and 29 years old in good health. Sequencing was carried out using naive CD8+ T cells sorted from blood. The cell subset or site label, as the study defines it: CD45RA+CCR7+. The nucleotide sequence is TGTGCCAGCAGCCAAGATATAACGGGGGGGTCGTGGGGAGAGACCCAGTACTTC. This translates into CASSQDITGGSWGETQYF.